This TCR beta chain was documented in a study of blood T cell repertoires in COVID-19. At the level of the study: Italy, Spain and the United States were the sources of the convalescent and acute COVID-19 samples. Nucleic acid was either cDNA or gDNA, and it came from T cells, B-cell-depleted T cells, or PBMCs.

Germline V gene sequence: CDR1 SGDLS, CDR2 YYNGEE. CDR3 length: 14 amino acids. V was trimmed by 0 bases and J by 2 bases, leaving 8 bases between them. Libraries were prepared by immunoSEQ multiplex PCR; TCRdb keeps only in-frame clonotypes and omits some of them. Here the sample spans 210,000 or so clones, around 80% being singletons. Sequenced: peripheral blood. The receptor was isolated from a woman under 40 with COVID-19, enrolled during active disease. The chain couples TRBV9 to TRBJ1-1, with a possible D match to TRBD1 (5 bases). The CDR3 coding sequence is TGTGCCAGCAGCGTAGGGGGGACTAACACTGAAGCTTTCTTT. Protein sequence: CASSVGGTNTEAFF.